The present T cell receptor (beta chain) was sequenced within a study of OX40 agonist ivuxolimab in advanced cancers. At the level of the study: Therapy given before enrollment (anti-PD-1, anti-PD-L1 or anti-CTLA-4) was allowed, and over 35% had some. Partial response was recorded in three patients: one hepatocellular carcinoma and two cutaneous melanoma cases. Regarding the study as a whole: Antigen targets of the expanded peripheral T cells went undetermined. At 0.1 to 3.0 mg/kg and by week 6, clonal expansion occurred in CD4+ and CD8+ blood T cells.

The CDR3 runs 11 residues. V lost 7 bases and J lost 3; bases outside the gene matches: 2. CDR1 is DFQATT, CDR2 SNEGSKA, per germline (reference sequence). Profiling relied on immunoSEQ multiplex PCR, and the TCRdb table lists in-frame clones only, not all of them. The sample holds approximately 87,000 clones, about 90% seen once. Worth noting for this clone: Its antigen remains unidentified.

The chain recombines TRBV20-1 with TRBJ2-7; 8 bases map to TRBD1. Sequencing used CD4+ or CD8+ T cells sorted from blood, obtained in a trial of the OX40 agonist ivuxolimab. This receptor was obtained from an adult with an advanced solid tumor such as melanoma, head and neck, liver or kidney cancer. The CDR3 here is CSVDRVYEQYF. CDR3 nucleotides: TGCAGTGTGGACAGGGTCTACGAGCAGTACTTC.